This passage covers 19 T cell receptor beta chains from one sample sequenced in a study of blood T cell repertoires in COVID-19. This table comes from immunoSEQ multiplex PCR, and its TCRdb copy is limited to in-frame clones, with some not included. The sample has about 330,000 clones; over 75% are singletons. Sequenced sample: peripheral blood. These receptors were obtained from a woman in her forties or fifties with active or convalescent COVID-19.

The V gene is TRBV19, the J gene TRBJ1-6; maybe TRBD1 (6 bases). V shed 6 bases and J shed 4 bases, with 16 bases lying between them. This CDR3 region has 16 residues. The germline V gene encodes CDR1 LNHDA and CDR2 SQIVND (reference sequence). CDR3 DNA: TGTGCCAGTAGCGACAGACAGGCCCAGTATAATTCACCCCTCCACTTT. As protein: CASSDRQAQYNSPLHF.

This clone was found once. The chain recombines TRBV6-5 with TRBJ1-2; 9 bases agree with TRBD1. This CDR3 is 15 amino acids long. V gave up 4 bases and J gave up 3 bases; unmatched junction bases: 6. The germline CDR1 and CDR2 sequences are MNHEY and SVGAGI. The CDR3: CASSLSRTGDYGYTF. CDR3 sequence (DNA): TGTGCCAGCAGTTTGTCGAGGACAGGGGACTATGGCTACACCTTC.

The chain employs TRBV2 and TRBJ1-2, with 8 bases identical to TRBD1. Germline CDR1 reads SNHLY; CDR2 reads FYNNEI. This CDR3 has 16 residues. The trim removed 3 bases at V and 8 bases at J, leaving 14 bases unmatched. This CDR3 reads CASSDSPTGVPWGYTF. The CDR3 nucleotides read TGTGCCAGCAGTGATTCCCCGACAGGGGTCCCCTGGGGCTACACCTTC.

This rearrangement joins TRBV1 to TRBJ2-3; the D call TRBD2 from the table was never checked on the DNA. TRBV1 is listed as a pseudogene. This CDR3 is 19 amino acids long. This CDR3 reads CTSSRNPQFASGGTDTQYF. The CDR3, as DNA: TGCACCAGCAGCCGAAACCCCCAGTTTGCTAGCGGGGGGACAGATACGCAGTATTTT.

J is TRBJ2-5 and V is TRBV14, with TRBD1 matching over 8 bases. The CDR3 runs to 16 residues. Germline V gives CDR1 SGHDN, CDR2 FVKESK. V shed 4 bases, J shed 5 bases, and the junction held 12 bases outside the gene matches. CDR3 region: CASSPSRQGLGETQYF. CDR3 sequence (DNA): TGTGCCAGCAGCCCATCCCGACAGGGGTTAGGTGAGACCCAGTACTTC.

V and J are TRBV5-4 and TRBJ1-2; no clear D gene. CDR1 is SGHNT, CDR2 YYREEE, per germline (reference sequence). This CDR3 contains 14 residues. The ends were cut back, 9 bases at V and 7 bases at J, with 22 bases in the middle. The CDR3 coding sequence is TGTGCCACCAGAGGGTTACATCTAAGCGGTGGCTACACCTTC. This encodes CATRGLHLSGGYTF.

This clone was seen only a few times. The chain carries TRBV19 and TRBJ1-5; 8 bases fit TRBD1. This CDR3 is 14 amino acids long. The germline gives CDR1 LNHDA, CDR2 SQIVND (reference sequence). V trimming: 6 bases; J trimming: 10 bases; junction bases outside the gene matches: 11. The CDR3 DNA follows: TGTGCCAGTAGCCCCACAGGGGGAGCCTCACCCCAGCATTTT. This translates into CASSPTGGASPQHF.

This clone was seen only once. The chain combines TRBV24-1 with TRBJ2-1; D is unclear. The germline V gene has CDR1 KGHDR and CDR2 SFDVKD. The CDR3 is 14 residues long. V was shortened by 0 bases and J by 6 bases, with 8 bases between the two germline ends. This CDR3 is CATSDLGSTNEQFF. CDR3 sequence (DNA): TGTGCCACCAGTGATTTGGGTAGCACCAATGAGCAGTTCTTC.

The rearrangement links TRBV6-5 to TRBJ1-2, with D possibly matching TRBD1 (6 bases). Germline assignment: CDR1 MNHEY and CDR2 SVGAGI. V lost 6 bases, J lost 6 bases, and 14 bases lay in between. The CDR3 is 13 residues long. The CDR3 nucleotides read TGTGCCAGCAGCACGGTGGCAGGGGATGGCTACACCTTC. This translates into CASSTVAGDGYTF.

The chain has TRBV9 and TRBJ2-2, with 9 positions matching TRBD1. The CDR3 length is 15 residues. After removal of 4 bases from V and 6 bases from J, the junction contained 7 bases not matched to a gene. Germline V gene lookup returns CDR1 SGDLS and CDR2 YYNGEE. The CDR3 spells CASSPGQGSPGELFF. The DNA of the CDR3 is TGTGCCAGCAGCCCGGGACAGGGAAGCCCCGGGGAGCTGTTTTTT.

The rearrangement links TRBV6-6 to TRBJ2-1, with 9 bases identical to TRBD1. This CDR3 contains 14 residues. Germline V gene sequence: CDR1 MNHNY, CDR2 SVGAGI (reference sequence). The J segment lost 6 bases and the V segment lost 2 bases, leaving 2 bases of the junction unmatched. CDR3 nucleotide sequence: TGTGCCAGCAGTTACACGGACAGGGGCAATGAGCAGTTCTTC. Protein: CASSYTDRGNEQFF.

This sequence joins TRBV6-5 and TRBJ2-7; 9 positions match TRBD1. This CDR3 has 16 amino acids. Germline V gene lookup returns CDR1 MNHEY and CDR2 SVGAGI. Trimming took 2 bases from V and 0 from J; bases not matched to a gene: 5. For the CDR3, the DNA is TGTGCCAGCAGTTACGGGGACAGGGCAAGCTCCTACGAGCAGTACTTC. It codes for CASSYGDRASSYEQYF.

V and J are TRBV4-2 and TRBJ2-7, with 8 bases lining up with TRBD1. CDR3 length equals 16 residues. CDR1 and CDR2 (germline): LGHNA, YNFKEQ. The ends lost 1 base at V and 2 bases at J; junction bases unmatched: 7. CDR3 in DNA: TGTGCCAGCAGCCAAGCCAGGACAGGGTCACCCTACGAGCAGTACTTC. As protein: CASSQARTGSPYEQYF.

CDR3 coding DNA: TGTGCCAGCAGCTTAGTCGGGGGATATGGAAACACCATATATTTT. The encoded protein is CASSLVGGYGNTIYF. The chain has TRBV7-9 and TRBJ1-3; D is possibly TRBD1 (5 bases). Germline values: CDR1 SEHNR, CDR2 FQNEAQ (reference sequence). CDR3 length equals 15 residues. V dropped 1 base and J dropped 3 bases, with 10 bases sitting between them.

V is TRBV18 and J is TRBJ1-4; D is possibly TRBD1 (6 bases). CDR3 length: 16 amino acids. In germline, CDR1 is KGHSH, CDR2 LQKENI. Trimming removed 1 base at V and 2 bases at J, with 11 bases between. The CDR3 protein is CASSPRGTGTNEKLFF. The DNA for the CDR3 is TGTGCCAGCTCACCACGCGGAACAGGGACTAATGAAAAACTGTTTTTT.

CDR3 protein: CASSRSGELFF. CDR3 in DNA: TGTGCCAGCTCTCGGTCCGGGGAGCTGTTTTTT. This rearrangement joins TRBV19 to TRBJ2-2; D is unresolved. Germline V CDR1 and CDR2: LNHDA, SQIVND (reference sequence). The CDR3 is 11 residues long. Trimming removed 9 bases from V and 6 bases from J, with 8 bases in between.

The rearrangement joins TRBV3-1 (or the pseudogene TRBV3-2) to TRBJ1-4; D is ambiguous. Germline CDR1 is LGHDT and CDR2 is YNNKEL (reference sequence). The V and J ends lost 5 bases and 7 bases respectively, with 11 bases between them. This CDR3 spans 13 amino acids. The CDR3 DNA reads TGTGCCAGCAGCTTAGGGAGGCGTGAAAAACTGTTTTTT. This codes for CASSLGRREKLFF.

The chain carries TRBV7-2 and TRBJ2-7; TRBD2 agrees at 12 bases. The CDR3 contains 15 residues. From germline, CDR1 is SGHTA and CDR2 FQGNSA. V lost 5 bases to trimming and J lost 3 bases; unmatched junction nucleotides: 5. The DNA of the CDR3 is TGTGCCAGCAGCGTAACTAGCGGGGGGCTCTACGAGCAGTACTTC. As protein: CASSVTSGGLYEQYF.

The CDR3 protein is CASRPPLRGQTEAFF. The CDR3 nucleotides read TGTGCCAGCAGACCGCCGTTGAGGGGGCAGACTGAAGCTTTCTTT. The chain employs TRBV7-9 and TRBJ1-1, with 7 bases that match TRBD1. The ends lost 6 bases at V and 5 bases at J; junction bases unmatched: 12. Per the germline V gene, CDR1 is SEHNR and CDR2 is FQNEAQ (reference sequence). The CDR3 covers 15 residues.